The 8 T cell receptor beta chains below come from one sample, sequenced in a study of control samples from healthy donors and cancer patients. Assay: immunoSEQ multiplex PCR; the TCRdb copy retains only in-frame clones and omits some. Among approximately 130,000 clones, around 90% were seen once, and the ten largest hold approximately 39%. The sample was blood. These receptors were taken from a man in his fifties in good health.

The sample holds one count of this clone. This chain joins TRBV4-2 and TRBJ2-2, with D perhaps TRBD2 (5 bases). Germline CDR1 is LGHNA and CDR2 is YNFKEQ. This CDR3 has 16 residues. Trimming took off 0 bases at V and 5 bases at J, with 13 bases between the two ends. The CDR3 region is CASSQDEGLSTGELFF. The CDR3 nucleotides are TGTGCCAGCAGCCAAGATGAGGGTTTAAGTACCGGGGAGCTGTTTTTT.

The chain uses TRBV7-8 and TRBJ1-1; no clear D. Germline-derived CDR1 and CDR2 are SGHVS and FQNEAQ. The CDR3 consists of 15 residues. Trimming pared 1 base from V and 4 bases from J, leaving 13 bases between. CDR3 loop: CASSLERGKSTEAFF. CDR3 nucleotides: TGTGCCAGCAGCTTAGAGAGAGGGAAGAGCACTGAAGCTTTCTTT.

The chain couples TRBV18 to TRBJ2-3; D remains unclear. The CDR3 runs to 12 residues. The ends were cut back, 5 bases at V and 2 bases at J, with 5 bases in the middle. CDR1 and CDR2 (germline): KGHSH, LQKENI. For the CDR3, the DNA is TGTGCCAGCTCATCCCTCACAGATACGCAGTATTTT. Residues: CASSSLTDTQYF.

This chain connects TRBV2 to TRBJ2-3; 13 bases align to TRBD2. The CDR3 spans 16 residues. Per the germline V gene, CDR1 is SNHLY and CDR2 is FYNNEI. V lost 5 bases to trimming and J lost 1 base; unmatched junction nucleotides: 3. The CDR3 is CASSSGLAGGTDTQYF. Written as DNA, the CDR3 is TGTGCCAGCAGTTCCGGACTAGCGGGGGGCACAGATACGCAGTATTTT.

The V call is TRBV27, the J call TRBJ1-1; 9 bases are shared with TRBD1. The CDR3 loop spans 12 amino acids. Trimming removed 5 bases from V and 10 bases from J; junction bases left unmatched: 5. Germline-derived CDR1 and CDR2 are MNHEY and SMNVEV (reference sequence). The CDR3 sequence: CASSTPGQGAFF. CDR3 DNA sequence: TGTGCCAGCAGTACTCCGGGACAGGGAGCTTTCTTT.

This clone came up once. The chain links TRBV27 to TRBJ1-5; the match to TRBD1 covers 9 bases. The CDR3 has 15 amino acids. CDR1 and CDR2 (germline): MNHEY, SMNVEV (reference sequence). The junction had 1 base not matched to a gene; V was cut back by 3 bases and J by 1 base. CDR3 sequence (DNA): TGTGCCAGCAGTTTGGGACAGGGCAGCAATCAGCCCCAGCATTTT. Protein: CASSLGQGSNQPQHF.

Here the CDR3 DNA reads TGCGCCAGCAGCAGGGGGCAAGACGGGGAGCTGTTTTTT. Amino acid sequence: CASSRGQDGELFF. The V and J genes are TRBV5-1 and TRBJ2-2; 7 positions agree with TRBD1. The CDR3 runs to 13 residues. The J segment lost 7 bases and the V segment lost 4 bases, leaving 4 bases of the junction unmatched. Per the germline V gene, CDR1 is SGHRS and CDR2 is YFSETQ.

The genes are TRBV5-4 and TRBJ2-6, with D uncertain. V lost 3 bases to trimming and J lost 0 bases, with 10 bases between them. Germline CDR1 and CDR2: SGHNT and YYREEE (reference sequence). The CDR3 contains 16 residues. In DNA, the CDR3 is TGTGCCAGCAGCTCCGGACGGGCCTCTGGGGCCAACGTCCTGACTTTC. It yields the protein CASSSGRASGANVLTF. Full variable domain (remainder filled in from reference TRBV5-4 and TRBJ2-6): ETGVTQSPTHLIKTRGQQVTLRCSSQSGHNTVSWYQQALGQGPQFIFQYYREEENGRGNFPPRFSGLQFPNYSSELNVNALELDDSALYLCASSSGRASGANVLTFGAGSRLTVL.